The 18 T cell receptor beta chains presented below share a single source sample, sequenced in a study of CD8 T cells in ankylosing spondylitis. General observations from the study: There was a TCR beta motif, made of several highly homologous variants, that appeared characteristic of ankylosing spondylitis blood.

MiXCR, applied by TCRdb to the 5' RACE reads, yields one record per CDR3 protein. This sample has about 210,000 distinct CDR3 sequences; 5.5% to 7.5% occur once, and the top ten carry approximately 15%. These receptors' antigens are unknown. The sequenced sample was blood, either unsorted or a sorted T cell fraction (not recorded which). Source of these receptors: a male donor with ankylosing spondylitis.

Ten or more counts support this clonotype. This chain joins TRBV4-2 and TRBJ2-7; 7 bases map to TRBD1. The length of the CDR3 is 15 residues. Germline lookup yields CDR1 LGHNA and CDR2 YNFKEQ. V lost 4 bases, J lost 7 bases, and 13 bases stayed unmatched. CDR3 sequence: CASSPEQTGPGEQYF. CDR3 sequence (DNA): TGTGCCAGCAGCCCGGAACAGACAGGGCCGGGTGAGCAGTACTTC.

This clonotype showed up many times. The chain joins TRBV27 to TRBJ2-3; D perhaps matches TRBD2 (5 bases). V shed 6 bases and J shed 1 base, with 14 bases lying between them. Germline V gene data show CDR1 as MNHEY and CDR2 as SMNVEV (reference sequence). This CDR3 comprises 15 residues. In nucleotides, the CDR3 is TGTGCCAGCAGGGACTCCCATCTGGGCACAGATACGCAGTATTTT. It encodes CASRDSHLGTDTQYF.

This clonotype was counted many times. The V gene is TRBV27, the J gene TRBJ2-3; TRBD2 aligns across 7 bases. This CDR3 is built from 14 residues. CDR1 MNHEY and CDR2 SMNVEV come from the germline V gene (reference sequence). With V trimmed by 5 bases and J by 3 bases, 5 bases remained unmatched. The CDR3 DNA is TGTGCCAGCAGTCTGGGGGAGGGGACAGATACGCAGTATTTT. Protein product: CASSLGEGTDTQYF.

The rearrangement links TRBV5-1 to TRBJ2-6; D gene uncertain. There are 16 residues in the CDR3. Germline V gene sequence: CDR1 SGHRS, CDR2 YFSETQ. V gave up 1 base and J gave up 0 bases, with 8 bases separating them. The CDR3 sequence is CASSLFSSSGANVLTF. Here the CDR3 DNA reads TGCGCCAGCAGCTTGTTTTCATCCTCTGGGGCCAACGTCCTGACTTTC.

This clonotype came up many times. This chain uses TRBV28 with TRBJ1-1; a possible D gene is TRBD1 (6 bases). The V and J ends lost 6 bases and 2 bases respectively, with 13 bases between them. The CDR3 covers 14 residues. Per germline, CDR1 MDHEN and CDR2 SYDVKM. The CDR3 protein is CASSPYRENTEAFF. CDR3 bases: TGTGCCAGCAGCCCTTACAGGGAAAACACTGAAGCTTTCTTT.

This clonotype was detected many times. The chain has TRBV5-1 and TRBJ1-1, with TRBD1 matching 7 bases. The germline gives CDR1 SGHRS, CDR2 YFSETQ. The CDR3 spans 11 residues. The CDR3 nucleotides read TGCGCTTCCTCAGGGGGAACTGAAGCTTTCTTT. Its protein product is CASSGGTEAFF.

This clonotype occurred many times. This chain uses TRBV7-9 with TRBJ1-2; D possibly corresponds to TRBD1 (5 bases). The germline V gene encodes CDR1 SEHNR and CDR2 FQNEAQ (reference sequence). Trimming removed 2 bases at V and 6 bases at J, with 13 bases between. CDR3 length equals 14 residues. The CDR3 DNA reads TGTGCCAGCAGCTTATTTTCGTTGGGGGATGGCTACACCTTC. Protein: CASSLFSLGDGYTF. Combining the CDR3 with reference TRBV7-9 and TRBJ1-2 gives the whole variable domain DTGVSQNPRHKITKRGQNVTFRCDPISEHNRLYWYRQTLGQGPEFLTYFQNEAQLEKSRLLSDRFSAERPKGSFSTLEIQRTEQGDSAMYLCASSLFSLGDGYTFGSGTRLTVV.

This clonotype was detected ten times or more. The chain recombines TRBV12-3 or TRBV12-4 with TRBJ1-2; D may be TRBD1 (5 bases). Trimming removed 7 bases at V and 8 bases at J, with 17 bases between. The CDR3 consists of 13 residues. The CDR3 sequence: CASTMGQTPGYTF. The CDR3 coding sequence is TGTGCCAGCACCATGGGGCAGACGCCCGGCTACACCTTC.

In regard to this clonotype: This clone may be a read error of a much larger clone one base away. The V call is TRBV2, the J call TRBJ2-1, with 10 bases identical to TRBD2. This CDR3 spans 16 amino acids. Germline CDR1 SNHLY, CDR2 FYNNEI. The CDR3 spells CASSEALAGTYNEQLF. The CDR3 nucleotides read TGTGCCAGCAGTGAAGCACTAGCGGGGACCTACAATGAGCAGCTCTTC.

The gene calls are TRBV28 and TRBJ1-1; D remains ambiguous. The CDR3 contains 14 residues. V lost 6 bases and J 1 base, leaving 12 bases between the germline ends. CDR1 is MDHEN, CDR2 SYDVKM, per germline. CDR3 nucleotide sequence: TGTGCCAGCAGCTTCCGGTGGACGAACACTGAAGCTTTCTTT. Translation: CASSFRWTNTEAFF.

The CDR3 region has the DNA TGTGCCAGCAGTGGTCGGGACAGTTCGTCCTACGAGCAGTACTTC. It codes for CASSGRDSSSYEQYF. This chain links TRBV21-1 with TRBJ2-7; the table's D call, TRBD1, has no DNA check behind it. TRBV21-1 is a listed pseudogene. This CDR3 contains 15 residues.

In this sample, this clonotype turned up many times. The CDR3 region has the DNA TGCAGTGCTAGAGATCTAGCGGGGCTCTGGTACAATGAGCAGTTCTTC. It translates to CSARDLAGLWYNEQFF. V gene TRBV20-1 combines with J gene TRBJ2-1, with 9 bases aligning to TRBD2. This CDR3 has 16 amino acids. Germline V gives CDR1 DFQATT, CDR2 SNEGSKA (reference sequence). V was pared by 0 bases and J by 4 bases, with 7 bases of the junction left unmatched.

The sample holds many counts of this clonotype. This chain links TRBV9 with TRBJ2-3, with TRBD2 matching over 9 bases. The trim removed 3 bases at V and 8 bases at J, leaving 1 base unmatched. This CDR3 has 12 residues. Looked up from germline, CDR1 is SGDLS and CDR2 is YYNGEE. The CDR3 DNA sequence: TGTGCCAGCAGCGCGACTAGCGGTACGCAGTATTTT. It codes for CASSATSGTQYF.

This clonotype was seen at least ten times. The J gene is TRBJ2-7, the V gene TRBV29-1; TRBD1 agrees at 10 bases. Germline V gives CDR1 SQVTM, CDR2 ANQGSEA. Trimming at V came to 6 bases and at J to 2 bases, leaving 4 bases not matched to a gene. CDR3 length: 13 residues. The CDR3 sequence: CSVGTGEPYEQYF. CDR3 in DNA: TGCAGCGTAGGGACAGGGGAGCCCTACGAGCAGTACTTC.

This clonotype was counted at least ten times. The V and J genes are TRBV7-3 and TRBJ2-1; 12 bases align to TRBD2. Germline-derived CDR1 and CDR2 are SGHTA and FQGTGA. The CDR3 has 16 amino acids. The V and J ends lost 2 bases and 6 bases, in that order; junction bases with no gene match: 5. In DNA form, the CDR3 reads TGTGCCAGCAGCTTAGTCGCTAGCGGGGGGGCCAATGAGCAGTTCTTC. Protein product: CASSLVASGGANEQFF.

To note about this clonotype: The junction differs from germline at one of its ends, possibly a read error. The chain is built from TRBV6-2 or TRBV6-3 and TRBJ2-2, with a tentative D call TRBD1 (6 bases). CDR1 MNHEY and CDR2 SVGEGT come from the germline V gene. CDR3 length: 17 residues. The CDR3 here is CASSYGHRAFLTGKLFF. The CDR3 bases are TGTGCCAGCAGTTACGGGCACAGGGCCTTCCTCACCGGGAAGCTGTTTTTT.

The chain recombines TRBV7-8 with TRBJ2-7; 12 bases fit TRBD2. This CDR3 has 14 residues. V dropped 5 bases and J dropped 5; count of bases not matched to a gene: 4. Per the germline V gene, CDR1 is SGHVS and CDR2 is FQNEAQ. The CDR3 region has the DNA TGTGCCAGCAGCCAAGGACTAGCGGGACACGAGCAGTACTTC. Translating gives CASSQGLAGHEQYF.

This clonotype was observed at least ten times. This CDR3 is CASSGRLGSNSPLHF. In DNA, the CDR3 is TGTGCCAGCAGTGGTCGTCTGGGGTCAAATTCACCCCTCCACTTT. The rearrangement uses TRBV6-1 and TRBJ1-6; no reliable D call. CDR3 size: 15 residues. Between the trimmed V and J ends, which lost 4 bases and 7 bases, there was a span of 14 bases. The germline gives CDR1 MNHNS, CDR2 SASEGT.